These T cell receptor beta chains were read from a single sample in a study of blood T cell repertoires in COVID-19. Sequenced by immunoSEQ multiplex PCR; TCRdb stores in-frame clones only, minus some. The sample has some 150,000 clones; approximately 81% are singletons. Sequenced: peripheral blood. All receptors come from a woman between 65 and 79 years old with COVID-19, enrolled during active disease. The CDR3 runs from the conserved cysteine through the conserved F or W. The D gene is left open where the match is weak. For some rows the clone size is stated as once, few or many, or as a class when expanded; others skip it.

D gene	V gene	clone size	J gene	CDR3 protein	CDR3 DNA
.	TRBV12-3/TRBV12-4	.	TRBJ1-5	CASSLIYQPQHF	TGTGCCAGCAGCCTAATCTATCAGCCCCAGCATTTT
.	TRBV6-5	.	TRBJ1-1	CASSSDPGVEVSFF	TGTGCCAGCAGTTCCGATCCAGGGGTGGAAGTATCTTTCTTT
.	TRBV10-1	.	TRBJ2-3	CASSESRGSSQYF	TGCGCCAGCAGTGAATCCCGGGGGAGCTCGCAGTATTTT
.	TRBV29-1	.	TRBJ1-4	CSAGPPGTTNEKLFF	TGCAGCGCCGGCCCCCCGGGGACAACTAATGAAAAACTGTTTTTT
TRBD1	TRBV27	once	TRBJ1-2	CASSDRDSNGYTF	TGTGCCAGCAGTGACCGGGACAGTAATGGCTACACCTTC
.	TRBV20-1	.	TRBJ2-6	CSASESTGANVLTF	TGCAGTGCCAGTGAGAGTACTGGGGCCAACGTCCTGACTTTC
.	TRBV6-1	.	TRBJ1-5	CASSDRVEQPQHF	TGTGCCAGCAGTGACAGGGTGGAACAGCCCCAGCATTTT
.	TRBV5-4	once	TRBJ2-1	CASSPVQRVDEQFF	TGTGCCAGCAGCCCCGTTCAGAGGGTCGATGAGCAGTTCTTC
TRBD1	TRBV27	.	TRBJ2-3	CASRSPSGTGPDTQYF	TGTGCCAGCAGGTCTCCCTCCGGGACAGGGCCAGATACGCAGTATTTT
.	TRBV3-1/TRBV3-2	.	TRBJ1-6	CASSQDHSNSPLHF	TGTGCCAGCAGCCAAGATCACAGCAATTCACCCCTCCACTTT
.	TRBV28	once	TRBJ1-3	CASSPRQPLKYF	TGTGCCAGCAGTCCCCGACAGCCTCTGAAATATTTT
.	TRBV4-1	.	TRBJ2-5	CASSQLPLETQYF	TGCGCCAGCAGCCAACTTCCTCTCGAGACCCAGTACTTC
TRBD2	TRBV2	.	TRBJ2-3	CASRPSGGEADTQYF	TGTGCCAGCCGTCCCAGCGGGGGGGAGGCTGATACGCAGTATTTT
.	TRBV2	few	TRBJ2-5	CASSERQETQYF	TGTGCCAGCAGTGAACGGCAAGAGACCCAGTACTTC
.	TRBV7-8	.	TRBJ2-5	CASSLAGVYETQYF	TGTGCCAGCAGCTTAGCGGGAGTTTATGAGACCCAGTACTTC
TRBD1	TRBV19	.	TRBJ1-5	CASSMVGTGDQPQHF	TGTGCCAGTAGTATGGTTGGGACAGGAGATCAGCCCCAGCATTTT
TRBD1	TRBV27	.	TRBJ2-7	CASSFGTGRSYEQYF	TGTGCCAGCAGTTTTGGGACAGGGAGGTCCTACGAGCAGTACTTC
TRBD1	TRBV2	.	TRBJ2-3	CASSGQGPTDTQYF	TGTGCCAGCAGTGGACAGGGCCCCACAGATACGCAGTATTTT
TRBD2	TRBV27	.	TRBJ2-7	CASSLGTSGIGNPRFEQYF	TGTGCCAGCAGTTTAGGGACTAGCGGGATCGGAAATCCTCGTTTCGAGCAGTACTTC
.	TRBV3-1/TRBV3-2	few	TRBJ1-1	CASSSRDGGTEAFF	TGTGCCAGCAGCAGCCGGGACGGGGGCACTGAAGCTTTCTTT
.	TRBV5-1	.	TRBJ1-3	CASSPLSLGSGNTIYF	TGCGCCAGCAGTCCCCTTTCACTTGGTTCAGGAAACACCATATATTTT
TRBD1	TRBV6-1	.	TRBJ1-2	CASSERQGGRGYTF	TGTGCCAGCAGTGAAAGACAGGGAGGACGTGGCTACACCTTC
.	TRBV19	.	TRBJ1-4	CASSTDRSRSTNEKLFF	TGTGCCAGTAGTACCGACAGGTCTCGTTCAACTAATGAAAAACTGTTTTTT
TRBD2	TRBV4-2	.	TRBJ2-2	CASSQVAGGDTGELFF	TGTGCCAGCAGCCAAGTAGCGGGGGGTGACACCGGGGAGCTGTTTTTT
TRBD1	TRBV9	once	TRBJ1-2	CASSGETTGNGYTF	TGTGCCAGCAGTGGAGAAACGACAGGGAATGGCTACACCTTC
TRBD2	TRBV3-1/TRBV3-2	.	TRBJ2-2	CASAAGAESRELFF	TGTGCCAGTGCAGCGGGGGCCGAGTCGAGGGAGCTGTTTTTT
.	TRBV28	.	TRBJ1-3	CASSSPSPGRSGNTIYF	TGTGCCAGCAGTTCGCCTTCTCCCGGTCGCTCTGGAAACACCATATATTTT
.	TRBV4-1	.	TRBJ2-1	CASSQVGGDNEQFF	TGCGCCAGCAGCCAAGTCGGGGGAGACAATGAGCAGTTCTTC
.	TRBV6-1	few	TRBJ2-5	CASSEGSGAETQYF	TGTGCCAGCAGTGAAGGGTCGGGAGCGGAGACCCAGTACTTC
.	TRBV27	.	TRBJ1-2	CASSQAGTRYGYTF	TGTGCCAGCAGTCAAGCCGGGACAAGATATGGCTACACCTTC
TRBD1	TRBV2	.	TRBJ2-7	CASKGTAVPYEQYF	TGTGCCAGCAAAGGGACAGCCGTGCCCTACGAGCAGTACTTC
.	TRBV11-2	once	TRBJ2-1	CASSLGQNNEQFF	TGTGCCAGCAGCTTAGGACAGAACAATGAGCAGTTCTTC
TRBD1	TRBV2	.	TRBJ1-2	CASSAQGAGYGYTF	TGTGCCAGCAGTGCCCAGGGGGCCGGGTATGGCTACACCTTC
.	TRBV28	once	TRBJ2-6	CASMLVRPSGANVLTF	TGTGCCAGCATGCTGGTGCGGCCCTCTGGGGCCAACGTCCTGACTTTC
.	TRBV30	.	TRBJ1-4	CAWSARSSNEKLFF	TGTGCCTGGAGCGCTAGAAGTTCTAATGAAAAACTGTTTTTT
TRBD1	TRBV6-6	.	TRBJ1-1	CASRSIRDRVAEAFF	TGTGCCAGCAGATCAATCCGGGACAGGGTGGCTGAAGCTTTCTTT
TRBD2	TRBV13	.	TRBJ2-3	CASSPSGGASDTQYF	TGTGCCAGCAGCCCCTCGGGGGGGGCGAGTGATACGCAGTATTTT
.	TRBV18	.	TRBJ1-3	CASSPRQGAASGNTIYF	TGTGCCAGCTCACCACGGCAGGGTGCAGCCTCTGGAAACACCATATATTTT
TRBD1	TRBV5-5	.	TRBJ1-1	CASSGETGGFSAFF	TGTGCCAGCAGCGGGGAGACAGGGGGGTTTTCCGCTTTCTTT
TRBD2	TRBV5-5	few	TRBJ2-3	CASSLRGGADTQYF	TGTGCCAGCAGCTTGCGCGGGGGGGCGGATACGCAGTATTTT
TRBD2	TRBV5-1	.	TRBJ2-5	CASSPLGLAGLWETQYF	TGCGCCAGCAGCCCTCTCGGACTAGCGGGCTTATGGGAGACCCAGTACTTC
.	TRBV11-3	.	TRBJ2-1	CASSKSWLNEQFF	TGTGCCAGCAGCAAAAGCTGGTTGAATGAGCAGTTCTTC
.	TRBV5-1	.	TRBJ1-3	CASSAGPGLGNTIYF	TGCGCCAGCAGCGCGGGACCGGGCCTTGGAAACACCATATATTTT
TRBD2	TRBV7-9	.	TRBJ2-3	CASALAGETDTQYF	TGTGCCAGCGCCCTAGCGGGAGAAACAGATACGCAGTATTTT
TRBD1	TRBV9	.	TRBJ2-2	CASSVITGGELFF	TGTGCCAGCAGCGTAATCACAGGGGGTGAGCTGTTTTTT